A selection of T cell receptor beta chains follows, all from one sample in a study of cytomegalovirus exposure and HLA in healthy donors. Profiled with immunoSEQ multiplex PCR; TCRdb holds only in-frame clones, not every one. The sample includes about 190,000 clones, roughly 87% of them seen just once. The sequenced sample consisted of PBMCs. The receptors shown here come from a boy younger than 10 in good health and CMV-seronegative. The CDR3 runs from the conserved cysteine through the conserved F or W. The D gene is left open where the match is weak. Expanded clones are given a class, and other clones once, few, many or no size at all.

>TRBJ2-7|TRBV28|.|.
CASSLYYYEQYF
TGTGCCAGCAGTTTGTATTACTACGAGCAGTACTTC
>TRBJ1-1|TRBV27|.|few
CASGIMGGTEAFF
TGTGCCAGCGGGATTATGGGGGGCACTGAAGCTTTCTTT
>TRBJ1-1|TRBV19|TRBD1|.
CASGQGGSTEAFF
TGTGCCAGCGGACAGGGGGGAAGCACTGAAGCTTTCTTT
>TRBJ2-5|TRBV19|TRBD1|.
CASSIGPRTGEETQYF
TGTGCCAGTAGTATAGGCCCACGGACAGGGGAAGAGACCCAGTACTTC
>TRBJ1-1|TRBV4-2|.|.
CASSQKPGGTEAFF
TGTGCCAGCAGCCAGAAACCCGGGGGCACTGAAGCTTTCTTT
>TRBJ2-2|TRBV18|.|few
CASSPQLANTGELFF
TGTGCCAGCTCACCACAACTCGCGAACACCGGGGAGCTGTTTTTT
>TRBJ1-1|TRBV18|.|.
CASSPRTDHTEAFF
TGTGCCAGCTCACCCCGGACAGACCACACTGAAGCTTTCTTT
>TRBJ1-3|TRBV5-6|TRBD1|few
CASSPYRDRGPGNTIYF
TGTGCCAGCAGCCCGTACCGGGACAGGGGGCCTGGAAACACCATATATTTT
>TRBJ1-4|TRBV10-3|TRBD1|.
CAIRTGQGSEKLFF
TGTGCCATCAGGACAGGGCAGGGAAGCGAAAAACTGTTTTTT
>TRBJ2-1|TRBV5-4|.|.
CASSLVGSGVDNEQFF
TGTGCCAGCAGCTTGGTAGGAAGCGGAGTGGACAATGAGCAGTTCTTC
>TRBJ1-2|TRBV19|.|.
CASIERGLLYGYTF
TGTGCCAGTATCGAAAGAGGACTCCTCTATGGCTACACCTTC
>TRBJ2-5|TRBV28|.|.
CASSLKGLAGLGSETQYF
TGTGCCAGCAGTTTAAAGGGGTTGGCCGGCCTGGGATCGGAGACCCAGTACTTC
>TRBJ2-7|TRBV14|.|.
CASSQEFGRAFGEQYF
TGTGCCAGCAGCCAAGAATTCGGCAGGGCCTTCGGGGAGCAGTACTTC
>TRBJ2-3|TRBV6-5|TRBD2|.
CASSYWRGAVADTQYF
TGTGCCAGCAGTTACTGGCGGGGGGCTGTGGCAGATACGCAGTATTTT
>TRBJ1-5|TRBV6-1|.|once
CASSQEMLGNQPQHF
TGTGCCAGCAGCCAAGAAATGCTAGGCAATCAGCCCCAGCATTTT
>TRBJ1-2|TRBV4-1|TRBD1|.
CASSQDGTGSYGYTF
TGCGCCAGCAGCCAAGATGGGACAGGTTCCTATGGCTACACCTTC
>TRBJ2-7|TRBV7-9|.|once
CASSFSSSSYEQYF
TGTGCCAGCAGCTTTTCGAGTAGCTCCTACGAGCAGTACTTC
>TRBJ1-3|TRBV28|TRBD1|few
CASSLQGARGNTIYF
TGTGCCAGCAGTCTACAGGGGGCGAGGGGAAACACCATATATTTT
>TRBJ2-5|TRBV4-1|.|once
CASSQGSGTFQETQYF
TGCGCCAGCAGCCAGGGAAGCGGAACCTTCCAAGAGACCCAGTACTTC
>TRBJ1-2|TRBV29-1|.|few
CSVEEGRYGYTF
TGCAGCGTTGAAGAGGGGCGCTATGGCTACACCTTC
>TRBJ1-5|TRBV6-5|.|.
CASSTGRANQPQHF
TGTGCCAGCTCCACGGGCAGGGCTAATCAGCCCCAGCATTTT
>TRBJ2-7|TRBV10-3|TRBD2|.
CAISHPGTKGHEQYF
TGTGCCATCAGCCACCCCGGGACTAAGGGCCACGAGCAGTACTTC
>TRBJ1-1|TRBV29-1|.|.
CSVQTENTEAFF
TGCAGCGTTCAGACAGAGAACACTGAAGCTTTCTTT
>TRBJ2-2|TRBV9|.|.
CASSVVRGSGDTGELFF
TGTGCCAGCAGCGTAGTCAGGGGAAGCGGCGACACCGGGGAGCTGTTTTTT
>TRBJ2-5|TRBV28|TRBD2|.
CASSSLAGRETQYF
TGTGCCAGCAGTTCCCTAGCGGGGCGCGAGACCCAGTACTTC
>TRBJ1-1|TRBV5-1|.|few
CASSLDPPTEAFF
TGCGCCAGCAGCTTGGATCCTCCCACTGAAGCTTTCTTT
>TRBJ2-3|TRBV28|TRBD1|.
CASSPGQGGIDTQYF
TGTGCCAGCAGTCCCGGACAGGGAGGCATAGATACGCAGTATTTT
>TRBJ2-4|TRBV28|.|.
CASRLSGKNIQYF
TGTGCCAGCAGGTTGAGCGGGAAAAACATTCAGTACTTC
>TRBJ2-7|TRBV2|.|.
CASSEGQYYEQYF
TGTGCCAGCAGTGAAGGTCAGTACTACGAGCAGTACTTC
>TRBJ2-7|TRBV27|.|.
CASRPSGASYEQYF
TGTGCCAGCAGACCAAGCGGAGCTTCCTACGAGCAGTACTTC
>TRBJ2-3|TRBV6-1|.|once
CASSEGGGSTDTQYF
TGTGCCAGCAGTGAAGGCGGGGGCAGCACAGATACGCAGTATTTT
>TRBJ1-2|TRBV6-1|.|.
CASSEVEEAGYTF
TGTGCCAGCAGTGAAGTGGAGGAGGCCGGCTACACCTTC
>TRBJ2-1|TRBV20-1|TRBD2|.
CSASSGTEQFF
TGCAGTGCCTCTAGCGGGACTGAGCAGTTCTTC
>TRBJ1-2|TRBV2|.|.
CASSDPQLPLYGYTF
TGTGCCAGCAGTGACCCACAACTACCACTCTATGGCTACACCTTC
>TRBJ2-1|TRBV6-4|TRBD1|.
CASSDGTGGNIGEQFF
TGTGCCAGCAGTGACGGGACAGGGGGAAATATAGGTGAGCAGTTCTTC
>TRBJ2-3|TRBV19|TRBD2|once
CASRGTRWVDTQYF
TGTGCCAGCCGGGGGACTAGGTGGGTGGATACGCAGTATTTT
>TRBJ1-5|TRBV19|.|.
CASSIDPIRAQHF
TGTGCCAGTAGTATAGATCCAATACGGGCCCAGCATTTT
>TRBJ2-7|TRBV4-2|TRBD1|.
CASSQEGQGTYEQYF
TGTGCCAGCAGCCAAGAAGGACAGGGGACATACGAGCAGTACTTC
>TRBJ2-7|TRBV30|.|.
CALLGGRSSYEQYF
TGTGCTCTTCTAGGAGGCAGGAGCTCCTACGAGCAGTACTTC
>TRBJ2-5|TRBV2|.|.
CASRDRIQETQYF
TGTGCCAGCAGGGACAGAATTCAAGAGACCCAGTACTTC
>TRBJ1-1|TRBV5-5|.|.
CASSPPNQGKAFF
TGTGCCAGCAGCCCCCCGAACCAGGGTAAAGCTTTCTTT
>TRBJ2-5|TRBV7-9|TRBD1|.
CASSWGQGLETQYF
TGTGCCAGCAGCTGGGGACAGGGCCTTGAGACCCAGTACTTC
>TRBJ2-7|TRBV7-2|.|.
CASSPPGVGRQYF
TGTGCCAGCAGCCCGCCAGGGGTAGGTAGGCAGTACTTC
>TRBJ2-1|TRBV5-1|TRBD2|once
CASSGIGLAGHNEQFF
TGCGCCAGCAGCGGGATAGGACTAGCGGGCCACAATGAGCAGTTCTTC
>TRBJ1-1|TRBV19|.|.
CASIPVAGLMNTEAFF
TGTGCCAGTATCCCAGTAGCAGGGCTAATGAACACTGAAGCTTTCTTT
>TRBJ2-7|TRBV20-1|TRBD2|.
CSARTSGEGYF
TGCAGTGCTAGGACTAGCGGGGAGGGGTACTTC
>TRBJ2-7|TRBV5-6|TRBD1|.
CASSLVTGVHEQYF
TGTGCCAGCAGCTTGGTGACAGGGGTCCACGAGCAGTACTTC
>TRBJ2-7|TRBV29-1|.|.
CSVGRQTYEQYF
TGCAGCGTTGGGAGGCAGACTTACGAGCAGTACTTC
>TRBJ2-1|TRBV4-2|TRBD2|.
CASSQRIGTSGSGTYNEQFF
TGTGCCAGCAGCCAACGGATCGGGACTAGCGGGAGCGGGACCTACAATGAGCAGTTCTTC
>TRBJ2-2|TRBV15|.|.
CATSRGDTGELFF
TGTGCCACCAGCAGAGGAGACACCGGGGAGCTGTTTTTT
>TRBJ1-5|TRBV28|.|.
CASGRYNQPQHF
TGTGCCAGCGGTCGGTACAATCAGCCCCAGCATTTT
>TRBJ1-6|TRBV15|.|.
CATSTRRGQSSSYNSPLHF
TGTGCCACCAGCACCCGACGAGGACAGTCGAGCTCCTATAATTCACCCCTCCACTTT
>TRBJ1-1|TRBV9|.|few
CASSPRTELTMNTEAFF
TGTGCCAGCAGCCCTCGGACAGAGCTAACTATGAACACTGAAGCTTTCTTT
>TRBJ2-7|TRBV7-9|.|once
CASSLVGGASYEQYF
TGTGCCAGCAGCTTAGTGGGGGGGGCCTCCTACGAGCAGTACTTC
>TRBJ2-7|TRBV28|TRBD2|.
CASSPGTSGGSFEQYF
TGTGCCAGCAGTCCAGGGACTAGCGGGGGATCATTCGAGCAGTACTTC
>TRBJ2-1|TRBV28|.|.
CASTRASYNEQFF
TGTGCCAGCACCAGGGCCTCCTACAATGAGCAGTTCTTC
>TRBJ2-1|TRBV11-3|.|.
CASSPIGGAVF
TGTGCCAGCAGCCCAATCGGGGGAGCGGTCTTC